This T cell receptor (beta chain) is drawn from a study of human T cells and chemical hapten exposure. Study-wide background: The sensitizing agent was 2% DPC, placed on around 2 cm by around 2 cm of upper inner arm skin. Each patient's scalp received weekly diphenylcyclopropenone throughout the approximately 25-week study.

Study-level findings and limits: Clustering by CDR3 similarity yielded significantly more large clusters from expanded TCRs than controls.

Germline loops: CDR1 DFQATT, CDR2 SNEGSKA (reference sequence). The CDR3 length is 12 residues. V shed 8 bases and J shed 6 bases, with 16 bases lying between them. Unique molecular identifiers were affixed to discrete cDNA molecules within the library. TCRdb processed the RACE reads anew with MiXCR; each CDR3 protein has one entry. This table holds around 77,000 distinct CDR3 sequences, 9.8% found once. This clonotype was counted ten times or more. What it recognizes is unknown. The sample's time point: patch test 1, 2 weeks after DPC sensitization. As for treatment: therapeutic diphenylcyclopropenone sensitization with weekly scalp DPC.

Sequencing was performed on whole blood, taken in connection with sensitization to the hapten diphenylcyclopropenone (DPC). This receptor was obtained from a middle-aged woman with alopecia areata. Some clones in this sample may be carry-over from other donors' samples. The chain employs TRBV20-1 and TRBJ1-2, with unresolved D. CDR3 bases: TGCAGTCCCCCAGTGGGGATCGATGGCTACACCTTC. It is translated as CSPPVGIDGYTF.